This TCR beta chain was retrieved from a study of blood T cell repertoires in COVID-19. V trimming: 5 bases; J trimming: 6 bases; junction bases outside the gene matches: 7. The germline CDR1 and CDR2 sequences are SGHAT and FQNNGV. This CDR3 has 14 amino acids. Here immunoSEQ multiplex PCR was the method, and the copy in TCRdb shows in-frame clones only, minus some. The table records 200,000 to 300,000 clones, 83% of them present only once. V usage is TRBV11-2 and J usage is TRBJ1-2; TRBD1 matches at 9 bases. Material: peripheral blood. This TCR derives from a human donor in a cohort sampled during active COVID-19. The CDR3 protein is CASSPTGGMDGYTF. The CDR3 nucleotides are TGTGCCAGCAGCCCGACAGGGGGGATGGATGGCTACACCTTC.